This paragraph reports one TCR beta chain. Its antigen is still unknown. Researchers used 5'RACE with constant-segment primers to make TCR alpha and TCR beta cDNA libraries that carry sample barcodes and UMIs. TCRdb used MiXCR to reprocess the 5' RACE reads, holding one entry per CDR3 protein. The sample includes about 620,000 distinct CDR3 sequences, more than 15% of them seen just once. These data belong to a study of T-cell memory formation after mild COVID-19. Study results and caveats: Clones from the second wave (peaking day 37) had unconfirmed SARS-CoV-2 specificity. Pre-infection memory contained some responding clones, which suggested that cross-reactive memory had joined.

Sequencing used PBMCs or a T cell subset sorted from them (not recorded which). The clonotype comes from an adult woman who had mild COVID-19 (a few samples of this study predate the infection). Cell type and time point are not known.

CDR3 sequence reads: CASSYYDRTDNTQYF. Here the CDR3 DNA reads TGTGCCAGCAGTTACTACGACAGGACTGACAATACGCAGTATTTT. The V call is TRBV6-5, the J call TRBJ2-3; D possibly corresponds to TRBD1 (6 bases). The CDR3 loop spans 15 amino acids. The V end lost 1 base, the J end lost 7 bases, and 15 bases lay between the germline ends. Germline CDR1 is MNHEY and CDR2 is SVGAGI.